This T cell receptor beta chain was retrieved from a study of T-cell reconstitution after alpha-beta-depleted transplantation in children (dated by TCRdb to 2016 to 2018). A note on the overall study: Using TCR repertoire profiling, the study quantitatively followed how T-cell immune reconstitution unfolded in children after TCRalphabeta/CD19-depleted allogeneic hematopoietic cell transplantation. The research as a whole found: In some patients, the high TCRbeta diversity seen at day 60 was put down to recipient T cells and intrathymic progenitors that had survived conditioning. About two months after transplant, the apparently early recovery of alphabetaT-cell counts reportedly depended on just several hundred clones that had expanded rapidly and came from non-depleted graft cells. The frequencies of hyperexpanded clones fell over the following months, and after one year, T-cell counts and TCRbeta diversity were mostly attributed to newly produced T cells.

On this clonotype itself: The antigen it binds to is not known. The input lacks base qualities; no much larger clone sits a single base away.

Interpreted using the paper, the treatment or condition label stands for: allogeneic hematopoietic cell transplantation with graft depleted of TCRalphabeta T cells and CD19 B cells. The children who served as transplant recipients had been given grafts of TCRalphabeta/CD19-depleted allogeneic hematopoietic cells. The method behind the library was PCR. TCRdb shows the sequencer as Illumina HiSeq 2500. TCR libraries were prepared with molecular barcoding, using unique molecular identifiers to normalize TCRbeta repertoire quantification. TCRdb handled the public reads itself, with Q25 trimming in fastp and clone calling in MiXCR, and kept productive beta chains. Every entry covers one CDR3 protein and lists the most common genes and DNA from its rows. The sample table lists under 850,000 distinct CDR3 sequences, about an eighth of them with a count of one. The ten largest clones represent 0.79% of the sample.

The CDR1 and CDR2 encoded by the germline V gene (reference sequence) are DFQATT and SNEGSKA. V lost 3 bases and J lost 1 base; the stretch between them is 9 bases long. Including the terminal cysteine and phenylalanine, the CDR3 comprises 14 residues. The retained sequence is limited to the CDR3, 42 bases, with the frame set at the first base. The sequence derives from a girl aged 2 to 9 with congenital amegakaryocytic thrombocytopenia, due to receive a stem cell transplant. The source material was PBMCs, sampled before TCRalphabeta/CD19-depleted stem cell transplant. The sequence is built from TRBV20-1 and TRBJ2-2; the D gene could be TRBD1 or TRBD2, each one agreeing over 5 bases. The CDR3 protein: CSARPGGNTGELFF. The base sequence is TGCAGTGCTAGGCCTGGGGGGAACACCGGGGAGCTGTTTTTT.